The 30 T cell receptor beta chains below were found in one sample sequenced in a study of blood T cell repertoires in COVID-19. TCRdb's copy holds only in-frame clones and misses some; the assay was immunoSEQ multiplex PCR. The table lists around 380,000 clones, over 65% of them singletons. The specimen was peripheral blood. The receptor source for this set is a human donor with acute or convalescent COVID-19. The donor label of this sample is uncertain.

This sequence joins TRBV28 and TRBJ1-2; 7 bases are shared with TRBD1. Trimming at V came to 7 bases and at J to 7 bases, leaving 9 bases not matched to a gene. The CDR3 has 13 residues. Germline values: CDR1 MDHEN, CDR2 SYDVKM. The CDR3 coding sequence is TGTGCCAGCACCCCGACAGGGCTAGGTGGCTACACCTTC. Translation gives CASTPTGLGGYTF.

On this clone itself: Other DNA sequences in the sample encode the same CDR3. The V call is TRBV11-2, the J call TRBJ2-2, with a possible D match to TRBD2 (6 bases). The CDR3 extends over 15 amino acids. In germline, CDR1 is SGHAT, CDR2 FQNNGV. V shed 3 bases and J shed 2 bases, with 10 bases lying between them. CDR3 region: CASSLIAGNTGELFF. CDR3 coding DNA: TGTGCCAGCAGCTTGATTGCGGGAAACACCGGGGAGCTGTTTTTT.

The gene calls are TRBV30 and TRBJ1-1; 7 positions match TRBD1. The V gene's germline CDR1 is GTSNPN and CDR2 SVGIG (reference sequence). V was pared by 0 bases and J by 6 bases, with 10 bases of the junction left unmatched. This CDR3 spans 15 amino acids. In nucleotides, the CDR3 is TGTGCCTGGAGTGTCGGGCAGGGGGTGAAATCTGAAGCTTTCTTT. This gives the protein CAWSVGQGVKSEAFF.

This rearrangement joins TRBV5-1 to TRBJ2-7; 13 bases fit TRBD2. The CDR3 extends over 14 amino acids. J gave up 4 bases and V 6 bases, and 4 bases lay outside the gene matches. CDR1 is SGHRS, CDR2 YFSETQ, per germline. Written as DNA, the CDR3 is TGCGCCAGCACCCAGGGACTAGCGGGATACGAGCAGTACTTC. This codes for CASTQGLAGYEQYF.

The rearrangement links TRBV6-4 to TRBJ1-2, with 8 bases identical to TRBD1. The length of the CDR3 is 16 residues. Germline-derived CDR1 and CDR2 are MRHNA and SNTAGT. V was clipped by 7 bases and J by 1 base; unmatched bases: 11. CDR3 nucleotide sequence: TGTGCCAGCACCGGACAGGGCCAAACTCTTAACTATGGCTACACCTTC. It yields the protein CASTGQGQTLNYGYTF.

V and J are TRBV5-1 and TRBJ2-5, with D perhaps TRBD2 (5 bases). V was cut by 5 bases and J by 8 bases, with 13 bases left in between. The CDR3 extends over 12 amino acids. CDR1 is SGHRS and CDR2 is YFSETQ in the germline V gene. The DNA of the CDR3 is TGCGCCAGCAGTTCCCCCGAGGGCACCCAGTACTTC. Amino acid sequence: CASSSPEGTQYF.

V gene TRBV24-1 combines with J gene TRBJ2-1, with 7 bases identical to TRBD1. Germline V CDR1 and CDR2: KGHDR, SFDVKD. There are 17 residues in the CDR3. After removal of 3 bases from V and 7 bases from J, the junction contained 14 bases not matched to a gene. This chain's CDR3 is CATSDRAGGSDWNEQFF. The CDR3, as DNA: TGTGCCACCAGTGATCGGGCAGGGGGTAGCGATTGGAATGAGCAGTTCTTC.

The V call is TRBV5-1, the J call TRBJ1-2; weak D call: TRBD1 (6 bases). The CDR3 extends over 15 amino acids. CDR1 SGHRS and CDR2 YFSETQ come from the germline V gene. V was clipped by 4 bases and J by 4 bases, with 17 bases between them. The CDR3 reads CASSHEGAGAYGYTF. The CDR3 nucleotides read TGCGCCAGCAGCCACGAAGGGGCAGGGGCCTATGGCTACACCTTC.

J is TRBJ2-2 and V is TRBV3-1 (or the pseudogene TRBV3-2), with D maybe TRBD2 (6 bases). V was trimmed by 0 bases and J by 5 bases, leaving 16 bases between them. The germline gives CDR1 LGHDT, CDR2 YNNKEL (reference sequence). This CDR3 spans 17 amino acids. In nucleotides, the CDR3 is TGTGCCAGCAGCCAAGACCGACTAGTTCGGGAGACCGGGGAGCTGTTTTTT. This sequence encodes CASSQDRLVRETGELFF.

The rearrangement uses TRBV7-9 and TRBJ2-2; 8 bases fit TRBD2. Germline CDR1 and CDR2: SEHNR and FQNEAQ (reference sequence). Germline trimming cut 5 bases from V and 7 bases from J; bases unmatched to any gene: 9. The CDR3 has 15 residues. This CDR3 reads CASSPKLAELGELFF. CDR3 coding DNA: TGTGCCAGCAGCCCCAAACTAGCGGAGCTCGGGGAGCTGTTTTTT.

The chain carries TRBV10-3 and TRBJ2-7, with a possible D match to TRBD1 (5 bases). V dropped 11 bases and J dropped 6 bases, with 23 bases sitting between them. The CDR3 runs to 14 residues. Germline V lookup: CDR1 ENHRY, CDR2 SYGVKD. The CDR3 sequence is CAAAGQGRGPEQYF. For the CDR3, the DNA is TGTGCCGCCGCAGGTCAGGGTAGGGGCCCCGAGCAGTACTTC.

The rearrangement joins TRBV6-2 or TRBV6-3 to TRBJ1-6; 7 positions agree with TRBD1. The CDR3 contains 14 residues. The V segment lost 0 bases and the J segment 12 bases; nucleotides outside the gene matches: 5. CDR1 is MNHEY, CDR2 SVGEGT, per germline. CDR3 sequence (DNA): TGTGCCAGCAGTTACTCAGGGGGCGTTGGACCCCTCCACTTT. It codes for CASSYSGGVGPLHF.

This clone was recorded a few times. The V gene is TRBV4-1, the J gene TRBJ2-5; D is undetermined. In germline, CDR1 is MGHRA, CDR2 YSYEKL. V was cut by 0 bases and J by 4 bases, with 3 bases left in between. The CDR3 extends over 12 amino acids. The CDR3 DNA follows: TGCGCCAGCAGCCAAGATCTAGAGACCCAGTACTTC. It yields the protein CASSQDLETQYF.

This chain joins TRBV2 and TRBJ2-1, with D possibly being TRBD1 (6 bases). Trimming shortened V by 8 bases and J by 8 bases, and 10 bases separated the two germline ends. Germline V gene sequence: CDR1 SNHLY, CDR2 FYNNEI. The CDR3 has 11 amino acids. This CDR3 reads CASSYRDEQFF. Written as DNA, the CDR3 is TGTGCCAGCTCTTACAGGGATGAGCAGTTCTTC.

J is TRBJ1-5 and V is TRBV28; D ambiguous. V lost 2 bases to trimming and J lost 11 bases, with 16 bases between them. The CDR3 loop spans 14 amino acids. Germline V gene lookup returns CDR1 MDHEN and CDR2 SYDVKM. CDR3 coding DNA: TGTGCCAGCAGTTTAGCGGGAGCCAGACGGGCCCAGCATTTT. Its translation is CASSLAGARRAQHF.

This rearrangement joins TRBV9 to TRBJ2-3, with 9 bases fitting TRBD2. The V segment lost 1 base and the J segment 2 bases; nucleotides outside the gene matches: 5. The CDR3 sequence is 16 residues long. Germline values: CDR1 SGDLS, CDR2 YYNGEE. This CDR3 is CASSVRGTSITDTQYF. The CDR3 coding sequence is TGTGCCAGCAGCGTACGCGGGACTAGCATCACAGATACGCAGTATTTT.

This clone was seen more than once but under ten times. This chain joins TRBV4-1 and TRBJ2-3; no reliable D call. Trimming shortened V by 1 base and J by 2 bases, and 7 bases separated the two germline ends. CDR1 MGHRA and CDR2 YSYEKL come from the germline V gene. The CDR3 totals 14 residues. CDR3 in amino acids: CASSQVGSTDTQYF. CDR3 bases: TGCGCCAGCAGCCAAGTCGGGTCCACAGATACGCAGTATTTT.

Comments on this clone: Its ends do not fully match the called genes, so a read error is possible. This chain uses TRBV19 with TRBJ2-6; D is unresolved. Germline CDR1 LNHDA, CDR2 SQIVND (reference sequence). The CDR3 is 14 residues long. In DNA form, the CDR3 reads TGTGCCAGTAGGCAGGCATCTGGAGCCAACGTCCTGACTTTC. It yields the protein CASRQASGANVLTF.

V and J are TRBV18 and TRBJ1-3, with D maybe TRBD1 (6 bases). CDR1 is KGHSH, CDR2 LQKENI, per germline. This CDR3 has 17 amino acids. V gave up 1 base and J gave up 1 base, with 14 bases separating them. The CDR3 region has the DNA TGTGCCAGCTCACCACAGGGGGATCGGAGATCTGGAAACACCATATATTTT. Encoded protein: CASSPQGDRRSGNTIYF.

The gene calls are TRBV28 and TRBJ2-7; D is unresolved. Germline values: CDR1 MDHEN, CDR2 SYDVKM. CDR3 length: 14 residues. Trimming took off 1 base at V and 1 base at J, with 8 bases between the two ends. The DNA of the CDR3 is TGTGCCAGCAGTTTATTTAGCTATTCCTACGAGCAGTACTTC. As protein: CASSLFSYSYEQYF.

The chain recombines TRBV18 with TRBJ2-1, with D maybe TRBD2 (5 bases). Germline loops: CDR1 KGHSH, CDR2 LQKENI. This CDR3 comprises 14 residues. The V and J ends lost 5 bases and 1 base respectively, with 9 bases between them. CDR3 nucleotide sequence: TGTGCCAGCTCAAGGGAGAATTCCTACAATGAGCAGTTCTTC. Its translation is CASSRENSYNEQFF.

This sequence joins TRBV18 and TRBJ2-7; 13 bases match TRBD2. This CDR3 spans 16 amino acids. The germline gives CDR1 KGHSH, CDR2 LQKENI. With 2 bases clipped from V and 3 bases from J, the junction kept 4 bases outside the gene matches. The CDR3 is CASSPSGTSGNYEQYF. CDR3 coding DNA: TGTGCCAGCTCACCATCCGGGACTAGCGGGAACTACGAGCAGTACTTC.

A remark on this clone: Within the sample, other DNA sequences also encode this same CDR3. This chain uses TRBV7-6 with TRBJ2-1; 9 bases fit TRBD2. J lost 2 bases, V lost 2 bases, and 1 base had no gene match. The germline V gene encodes CDR1 SGHVS and CDR2 FNYEAQ. There are 15 residues in the CDR3. CDR3 nucleotides: TGTGCCAGCAGCTTACTAGCGGGGACCTACAATGAGCAGTTCTTC. Protein: CASSLLAGTYNEQFF. The whole variable domain, filled in from reference TRBV7-6 and TRBJ2-1, reads GAGVSQSPRYKVTKRGQDVALRCDPISGHVSLYWYRQALGQGPEFLTYFNYEAQQDKSGLPNDRFSAERPEGSISTLTIQRTEQRDSAMYRCASSLLAGTYNEQFFGPGTRLTVL.

The chain joins TRBV6-2 or TRBV6-3 to TRBJ2-5; 10 bases match TRBD2. The CDR3 is made up of 15 amino acids. From germline, CDR1 is MNHEY and CDR2 SVGEGT. V trimming: 2 bases; J trimming: 5 bases; junction bases outside the gene matches: 5. The CDR3 loop is CASSYLAGVSETQYF. The DNA of the CDR3 is TGTGCCAGCAGTTACCTAGCGGGAGTATCCGAGACCCAGTACTTC.

The V gene is TRBV20-1, the J gene TRBJ2-1; TRBD2 agrees at 8 bases. The CDR3 consists of 14 residues. Trimming cost V 3 bases and J 0 bases; bases outside gene matches: 1. Germline CDR1 is DFQATT and CDR2 is SNEGSKA (reference sequence). The CDR3 loop reads CSASAGGSYNEQFF. Written as DNA, the CDR3 is TGCAGTGCTAGTGCGGGGGGCTCCTACAATGAGCAGTTCTTC.

The sample holds one count of this clone. This chain joins TRBV7-6 and TRBJ1-4; D is perhaps TRBD1 (6 bases). Trimming took 6 bases from V and 7 from J, leaving 18 bases between them. Germline CDR1 SGHVS, CDR2 FNYEAQ. There are 15 residues in the CDR3. In DNA, the CDR3 is TGTGCCAGCAGTTCGCAGGGAGGGGGGGCTGAAAAACTGTTTTTT. It encodes CASSSQGGGAEKLFF.

This clone was seen a few times. The junction shows a germline mismatch at one end, possibly a read error. V usage is TRBV29-1 and J usage is TRBJ1-2; unclear D gene. There are 13 residues in the CDR3. Germline V gene lookup returns CDR1 SQVTM and CDR2 ANQGSEA. The CDR3 reads CSVEGPTPYGYTF. The CDR3 coding sequence is TGCAGCGTCGAAGGCCCTACCCCCTATGGCTACACCTTC.

Written as DNA, the CDR3 is TGCGCCAGCAGCTTGAGAGGGGGCGAGCAGTACTTC. It codes for CASSLRGGEQYF. The chain has TRBV5-1 and TRBJ2-7; TRBD1 is a possible D gene (6 bases). CDR3 length equals 12 residues. Germline assignment: CDR1 SGHRS and CDR2 YFSETQ. Trimming removed 1 base from V and 6 bases from J, with 8 bases in between.

The chain combines TRBV28 with TRBJ2-1, with 8 bases matching TRBD1. The CDR3 extends over 15 amino acids. Germline CDR1 is MDHEN and CDR2 is SYDVKM. The trim removed 6 bases at V and 6 bases at J, leaving 10 bases unmatched. This CDR3 reads CASRSAGGRGNEQFF. The CDR3 DNA reads TGTGCCAGCAGGTCCGCAGGGGGCAGGGGCAATGAGCAGTTCTTC.

This chain links TRBV6-4 with TRBJ1-5, with TRBD1 as a possible D gene (5 bases). The germline CDR1 and CDR2 sequences are MRHNA and SNTAGT. The CDR3 sequence is 14 residues long. V was cut by 6 bases and J by 3 bases, with 12 bases left in between. CDR3 coding DNA: TGTGCCAGCAGCGAAGGAGGGGACAATCAGCCCCAGCATTTT. This codes for CASSEGGDNQPQHF.